The 25 T cell receptor beta chains listed next were all sequenced from one sample in a study of regulatory dendritic cells for organ transplantation. Sorted subsets were CFSE-labeled and cultured approximately 5 days with allogeneic dendritic cells. These receptors lack a known antigen. Sequencing used immunoSEQ multiplex PCR; TCRdb keeps in-frame clones, though not all of them. The table records around 21,000 clones, about 85% of them present only once. Sequenced material: naive CD4+ T cells from blood cultured with dendritic cells. Subset here: CD45RA+ naive T cells. Receptor source: a human donor in good health.

This chain links TRBV19 with TRBJ1-2; possible D gene TRBD1, 6 bases. The CDR3 covers 12 residues. Germline CDR1 and CDR2: LNHDA and SQIVND (reference sequence). Deletions cut 5 bases from V and 5 bases from J, with 9 bases between. CDR3 coding DNA: TGTGCCAGTAGTCAGACAGGTTATGGCTACACCTTC. Protein: CASSQTGYGYTF.

DNA for the CDR3: TGCGCCAGCAGCCCGATGTCCGGAATCCGCGCCACTGAAGCTTTCTTT. Translated, it gives CASSPMSGIRATEAFF. The chain couples TRBV4-1 to TRBJ1-1; no clear D gene. Germline CDR1 and CDR2: MGHRA and YSYEKL. Trimming removed 4 bases from V and 4 bases from J, with 19 bases in between. CDR3 size: 16 residues.

This clone was detected once. The chain combines TRBV28 with TRBJ2-7, with D hard to call. CDR1 is MDHEN, CDR2 SYDVKM, per germline. Deletions cut 6 bases from V and 1 base from J, with 22 bases between. The CDR3 length is 17 residues. The CDR3: CASRTQWTGLSSYEQYF. In DNA, the CDR3 is TGTGCCAGCAGAACTCAGTGGACGGGCTTATCTTCCTACGAGCAGTACTTC.

The chain links TRBV7-9 to TRBJ2-2; the match to TRBD2 covers 8 bases. This CDR3 has 17 amino acids. Trimming took 3 bases from V and 4 from J; bases not matched to a gene: 10. Per the germline V gene, CDR1 is SEHNR and CDR2 is FQNEAQ (reference sequence). Here the CDR3 reads CASSFPGTRDITGELFF. In DNA form, the CDR3 reads TGTGCCAGCAGCTTCCCCGGGACTAGGGACATCACCGGGGAGCTGTTTTTT.

J is TRBJ1-2 and V is TRBV29-1, with TRBD1 as a possible D gene (5 bases). Looked up from germline, CDR1 is SQVTM and CDR2 is ANQGSEA. V was cut by 6 bases and J by 4 bases, with 12 bases left in between. The CDR3 covers 12 residues. The chain's CDR3 is CSVAGRFYGYTF. Written as DNA, the CDR3 is TGCAGCGTCGCAGGGAGGTTCTATGGCTACACCTTC.

V and J are TRBV7-2 and TRBJ2-5; TRBD1 agrees at 7 bases. Germline assignment: CDR1 SGHTA and CDR2 FQGNSA. With V trimmed by 5 bases and J by 1 base, 7 bases remained unmatched. This CDR3 has 15 amino acids. The CDR3 reads CASSHNTGAQETQYF. In nucleotides, the CDR3 is TGTGCCAGCAGCCACAACACAGGGGCCCAAGAGACCCAGTACTTC.

The chain carries TRBV6-1 and TRBJ1-3; D is perhaps TRBD1 (5 bases). The CDR3 is 17 residues long. V dropped 4 bases and J dropped 1 base, with 17 bases sitting between them. Germline V CDR1 and CDR2: MNHNS, SASEGT. The CDR3 DNA is TGTGCCAGCAGTGGAAACCAGGGCTGGTTATCTGGAAACACCATATATTTT. Encoded protein: CASSGNQGWLSGNTIYF.

The gene calls are TRBV5-1 and TRBJ2-5, with 9 bases matching TRBD2. This CDR3 has 16 residues. Trimming removed 4 bases from V and 3 bases from J; junction bases left unmatched: 10. In germline, CDR1 is SGHRS, CDR2 YFSETQ. CDR3 residues: CASSPSTTSGEETQYF. The CDR3, as DNA: TGCGCCAGCAGCCCTTCTACGACTAGCGGAGAAGAGACCCAGTACTTC.

The J gene is TRBJ2-3, the V gene TRBV4-2, with D unclear. Germline CDR1 reads LGHNA; CDR2 reads YNFKEQ. V gave up 0 bases and J gave up 2 bases, with 18 bases separating them. This CDR3 has 18 residues. The chain's CDR3 is CASSQDLADLSFTDTQYF. CDR3 DNA sequence: TGTGCCAGCAGCCAAGATTTAGCAGACCTATCCTTCACAGATACGCAGTATTTT.

The J gene is TRBJ2-1, the V gene TRBV4-1; no clear D gene. Germline V gives CDR1 MGHRA, CDR2 YSYEKL. The CDR3 is made up of 15 amino acids. V was trimmed by 7 bases and J by 5 bases, leaving 18 bases between them. The CDR3 loop is CASNNFGGENNEQFF. The CDR3 DNA sequence: TGCGCCAGCAACAACTTTGGCGGAGAGAACAATGAGCAGTTCTTC.

The chain couples TRBV28 to TRBJ2-5, with D uncertain. Per the germline V gene, CDR1 is MDHEN and CDR2 is SYDVKM. The CDR3 is 13 residues long. Trimming took off 5 bases at V and 3 bases at J, with 10 bases between the two ends. For the CDR3, the DNA is TGTGCCAGCAGTGTTGTAGCTGAAGAGACCCAGTACTTC. Protein product: CASSVVAEETQYF.

This clone is a singleton in its sample. The rearrangement uses TRBV18 and TRBJ1-1; D possibly corresponds to TRBD1 (6 bases). Germline CDR1 is KGHSH and CDR2 is LQKENI. V was shortened by 3 bases and J by 4 bases, with 15 bases between the two germline ends. The CDR3 loop spans 15 amino acids. CDR3 nucleotides: TGTGCCAGCTCACCCCTACAGGGAGGACGCACTGAAGCTTTCTTT. This translates into CASSPLQGGRTEAFF.

The chain has TRBV18 and TRBJ1-6, with 7 bases fitting TRBD1. CDR1 and CDR2 (germline): KGHSH, LQKENI. The J segment lost 0 bases and the V segment lost 2 bases, leaving 4 bases of the junction unmatched. The CDR3 runs to 17 residues. DNA of the CDR3: TGTGCCAGCTCACCAGAGGGGGCGAGCTCCTATAATTCACCCCTCCACTTT. It is translated as CASSPEGASSYNSPLHF.

This clone came up a few times. The chain combines TRBV7-9 with TRBJ2-1, with D unresolved. CDR1 is SEHNR and CDR2 is FQNEAQ in the germline V gene (reference sequence). The CDR3 has 12 residues. Trimming stripped 2 bases from V and 10 bases from J, with 9 bases between. The CDR3 loop reads CASSLFGLEQFF. DNA of the CDR3: TGTGCCAGCAGCTTATTTGGCTTAGAGCAGTTCTTC.

The J gene is TRBJ2-3, the V gene TRBV4-2; no clear D gene. V dropped 0 bases and J dropped 4 bases, with 5 bases sitting between them. CDR1 and CDR2 (germline): LGHNA, YNFKEQ. This CDR3 contains 13 residues. CDR3 region: CASSQEGSDTQYF. The DNA of the CDR3 is TGTGCCAGCAGCCAAGAGGGGTCAGATACGCAGTATTTT.

This clone has a single count. V usage is TRBV5-1 and J usage is TRBJ2-1, with 7 bases lining up with TRBD1. Germline assignment: CDR1 SGHRS and CDR2 YFSETQ. The CDR3 totals 16 residues. V lost 3 bases and J lost 2; bases outside the gene matches: 8. For the CDR3, the DNA is TGCGCCAGCAGCTACTCCGGGACAGCAGCCTACAATGAGCAGTTCTTC. Amino acid sequence: CASSYSGTAAYNEQFF.

This chain joins TRBV5-1 and TRBJ2-7; 9 bases line up with TRBD1. Losses at the gene ends were 2 bases for V and 3 bases for J; bases not matched to a gene: 3. Germline V gene sequence: CDR1 SGHRS, CDR2 YFSETQ. The CDR3 runs 14 residues. CDR3 amino acids: CASSLGTGRYEQYF. The CDR3 coding sequence is TGCGCCAGCAGCTTAGGGACAGGGCGCTACGAGCAGTACTTC.

The J gene is TRBJ2-2, the V gene TRBV19; 9 bases align to TRBD1. There are 16 residues in the CDR3. Per germline, CDR1 LNHDA and CDR2 SQIVND (reference sequence). Trimming at V came to 3 bases and at J to 6 bases, leaving 8 bases not matched to a gene. The DNA of the CDR3 is TGTGCCAGTAGTATTACCGGGACAGGGTCCCCCGGGGAGCTGTTTTTT. It yields the protein CASSITGTGSPGELFF.

This clone was detected once. This sequence joins TRBV7-9 and TRBJ2-5; TRBD2 is a possible D gene (5 bases). V lost 1 base and J 2 bases, leaving 11 bases between the germline ends. This CDR3 is built from 15 residues. CDR1 SEHNR and CDR2 FQNEAQ come from the germline V gene (reference sequence). CDR3 amino acids: CASSLVMGGQETQYF. The CDR3 DNA reads as TGTGCCAGCAGCTTAGTCATGGGCGGGCAAGAGACCCAGTACTTC.

This clone was found once. The genes are TRBV7-2 and TRBJ2-3; no definite D call. Trimming removed 1 base from V and 1 base from J, with 0 bases in between. Germline-derived CDR1 and CDR2 are SGHTA and FQGNSA. The CDR3 sequence is 12 residues long. CDR3 sequence reads: CASSLGTDTQYF. CDR3 nucleotides: TGTGCCAGCAGCTTAGGCACAGATACGCAGTATTTT.

The genes are TRBV5-1 and TRBJ2-4, with 9 bases that match TRBD1. The CDR3 covers 15 residues. CDR1 SGHRS and CDR2 YFSETQ come from the germline V gene. V lost 5 bases and J lost 7; bases outside the gene matches: 10. This chain's CDR3 is CASRPTGTGWNIQYF. CDR3 nucleotide sequence: TGCGCCAGCAGACCAACCGGGACAGGGTGGAACATTCAGTACTTC.

The chain recombines TRBV12-5 with TRBJ2-6; D is uncertain. V lost 2 bases to trimming and J lost 0 bases, with 11 bases between them. CDR3 length: 17 residues. Germline V CDR1 and CDR2: LGHNT, FRNRAP. CDR3 sequence: CASGLRNRPSGANVLTF. CDR3 DNA sequence: TGTGCTAGTGGTTTGAGGAACAGACCCTCTGGGGCCAACGTCCTGACTTTC.

The chain links TRBV6-1 to TRBJ1-1; TRBD1 agrees at 7 bases. The V segment lost 4 bases and the J segment 4 bases; nucleotides outside the gene matches: 6. The CDR3 extends over 14 amino acids. Germline CDR1 MNHNS, CDR2 SASEGT. CDR3 protein: CASSVEGGGTEAFF. The CDR3 DNA sequence: TGTGCCAGCAGTGTGGAAGGGGGCGGCACTGAAGCTTTCTTT.

The chain combines TRBV30 with TRBJ2-3, with D possibly being TRBD2 (5 bases). The CDR3 is made up of 11 amino acids. Germline CDR1 and CDR2: GTSNPN and SVGIG (reference sequence). Trimming left V 5 bases short and J 6 bases short, with 9 bases between. CDR3 region: CAWGRRDTQYF. CDR3 sequence (DNA): TGTGCCTGGGGGAGACGGGATACGCAGTATTTT.

The chain recombines TRBV2 with TRBJ2-7, with D possibly matching TRBD1 (7 bases). Germline lookup yields CDR1 SNHLY and CDR2 FYNNEI. The length of the CDR3 is 13 residues. Trimming stripped 5 bases from V and 6 bases from J, with 14 bases between. CDR3 protein: CASSRQGEVEQYF. CDR3 in DNA: TGTGCCAGCAGTCGGCAGGGGGAGGTCGAGCAGTACTTC.